Described below is a single T cell receptor (beta chain) sequence and its context. Its specificity is not known. The V gene's germline CDR1 is SGHRS and CDR2 YFSETQ. This CDR3 is built from 15 residues. The J segment lost 5 bases and the V segment lost 2 bases, leaving 7 bases of the junction unmatched. The data were taken from a study of OX40 agonist ivuxolimab in advanced cancers. Study findings and constraints: Low normalized T-cell clonal expansion was additionally recorded for some nonresponders.

Clones were sequenced by immunoSEQ multiplex PCR, and TCRdb holds only the in-frame ones, with some missing. The data show roughly 80,000 clones, more than 75% seen once. Sequencing used CD4+ or CD8+ T cells sorted from blood, obtained in a trial of the OX40 agonist ivuxolimab. This sequence was found in an adult with an advanced solid tumor such as melanoma, head and neck, liver or kidney cancer. The V and J genes are TRBV5-1 and TRBJ2-5, with 9 bases matching TRBD2. CDR3: CASSFPGTSRETQYF. As DNA, the CDR3 is TGCGCCAGCAGCTTCCCCGGGACTAGCCGGGAGACCCAGTACTTC.